This is a list of T cell receptor beta chains from one sample in a study of blood T cell repertoires in COVID-19. Profiled with immunoSEQ multiplex PCR; TCRdb holds only in-frame clones, not every one. This table holds tens of thousands of clones, 65% to 85% found once. Sequenced material: peripheral blood. These receptors all stem from a woman aged 55-75 years with acute or convalescent COVID-19. Both conserved end residues are part of each CDR3. Rows give clone size only sometimes, using once, few, many, or a class for an expanded clone.

>TRBV4-1|-
CASSQDHIRVSTDTQYF
>TRBV28|-
CASRRGAALEQYF
>TRBV7-6|-
CASSLVGAGVEKLFF
>TRBV24-1|-
CATGTPYEQYF
>TRBV18|-
CASSPRLAGVSEQFF
>TRBV28|-
CASFRDRGYEQYF
>TRBV7-8|-
CASSLSSGSSYNEQFF
>TRBV6-4|-
CASSETSGTTDTQYF
>TRBV19|-
CASEDGGKGTGELFF
>TRBV6-5|-
CASSYGGTANTEAFF
>TRBV28|-
CASSRRTGRNSPLHF
>TRBV9|-
CASSRLAENTGELFF
>TRBV11-3|-
CASSAATGTGGSEQYF
>TRBV6-6|few
CATTGQGANTGELFF
>TRBV3-1/TRBV3-2|-
CASSHPPGTGEYGYTF
>TRBV27|few
CASSLTAGSQLSGNTIYF
>TRBV30|-
CAWRVTGKYGYTF
>TRBV28|-
CASSLLARNTIYF
>TRBV12-3/TRBV12-4|-
CASSLGSRLGYTF
>TRBV11-1|once
CASSVGTGVDEQFF
>TRBV5-1|-
CASSFTIAPKEEYF
>TRBV18|-
CASSPTWTGAAKETQYF
>TRBV6-6|once
CASRLEAFNEQFF
>TRBV29-1|once
CSANTGPEQFF
>TRBV5-1|once
CASSIGGASYNSPLHF
>TRBV6-1|few
CASSERGRSPLHF
>TRBV3-1/TRBV3-2|-
CASSQRRQTEAFF